Following are 19 T cell receptor beta chains from one sample sequenced in a study of T cells in Graves' hyperthyroidism and ophthalmopathy. The TCR beta CDR3 regions underwent amplification using RNA transcripts as the source. HTBI primers were the set used in a first-round RT-PCR of the TCR CDR3. TCRdb re-derived calls from the multiplex PCR reads in MiXCR, one entry per CDR3 protein. The sample holds around 600,000 distinct CDR3 sequences, 12% to 15% seen once. The sample taken for sequencing was blood. All receptors derive from a woman between 18 and 29 years old with Graves' ophthalmopathy.

This clonotype has more than one count but fewer than ten. This chain links TRBV4-1 with TRBJ2-1; 11 bases align to TRBD2. There are 16 residues in the CDR3. V shed 4 bases, J shed 9 bases, and the junction held 11 bases outside the gene matches. The germline V gene has CDR1 MGHRA and CDR2 YSYEKL. The CDR3 DNA reads TGCGCCAGCAGCCGCCCGGGACTAGCGGCCGGTAGTGAGCAGTTCTTC. Translating gives CASSRPGLAAGSEQFF.

This clonotype was detected many times. This chain links TRBV20-1 with TRBJ2-1; a possible D gene is TRBD2 (5 bases). The V and J ends lost 0 bases and 1 base respectively, with 13 bases between them. The length of the CDR3 is 16 residues. Germline-derived CDR1 and CDR2 are DFQATT and SNEGSKA (reference sequence). The CDR3 DNA is TGCAGTGCTAGAGATCTCTCGAGCGGTTCCTACAATGAGCAGTTCTTC. Translated, it gives CSARDLSSGSYNEQFF.

Regarding this clonotype: A much larger clone differs by one base, so this may be a read error. The chain carries TRBV5-1 and TRBJ1-1; TRBD1 might be the D (5 bases). Germline V lookup: CDR1 SGHRS, CDR2 YFSETQ. The CDR3 has 18 amino acids. Trimming stripped 0 bases from V and 4 bases from J, with 22 bases between. The CDR3 DNA is TGCGCCAGCAGCTTGGCCCCCGTGGGCAAGGGGAGCGGCACTGAAGCTTTCTTT. Translation: CASSLAPVGKGSGTEAFF. Together with reference TRBV5-1 and TRBJ1-1, the CDR3 gives the full variable domain: KAGVTQTPRYLIKTRGQQVTLSCSPISGHRSVSWYQQTPGQGLQFLFEYFSETQRNKGNFPGRFSGRQFSNSRSEMNVSTLELGDSALYLCASSLAPVGKGSGTEAFFGQGTRLTVV.

The table lists this clonotype with many counts. The chain has TRBV6-5 and TRBJ1-1; unclear D gene. This CDR3 has 15 amino acids. The germline gives CDR1 MNHEY, CDR2 SVGAGI. Trimming shortened V by 0 bases and J by 0 bases, and 8 bases separated the two germline ends. CDR3 DNA: TGTGCCAGCAGTTACTCCCTTATCCTGAACACTGAAGCTTTCTTT. Protein: CASSYSLILNTEAFF.

This clonotype was picked up a small number of times. The chain has TRBV10-3 and TRBJ2-7; 8 nucleotides align to TRBD1. The trim removed 7 bases at V and 5 bases at J, leaving 13 bases unmatched. Germline-derived CDR1 and CDR2 are ENHRY and SYGVKD. The CDR3 loop spans 15 amino acids. The chain's CDR3 is CAINRSRGRIDEQYF. The CDR3 DNA reads as TGTGCCATCAATCGAAGCAGGGGGCGTATCGACGAGCAGTACTTC.

Comment on this clonotype: A much larger clone is a single base away; this may be a read error. V gene TRBV5-5 combines with J gene TRBJ2-3; D remains unclear. This CDR3 has 14 amino acids. Germline V CDR1 and CDR2: SGHKS, YYEKEE (reference sequence). With 2 bases removed from V and 3 bases from J, the gap between germline ends came to 10 bases. This CDR3 reads CASSLLRMTDTQYF. CDR3 in DNA: TGTGCCAGCAGCTTATTAAGAATGACAGATACGCAGTATTTT.

This clonotype was found a few times. V usage is TRBV12-3 or TRBV12-4 and J usage is TRBJ1-1, with D uncertain. The V end was cut by 1 base, the J end by 7 bases, with 7 bases between. There are 12 residues in the CDR3. CDR3 loop: CASSLGGHEAFF. Here the CDR3 DNA reads TGTGCCAGCAGTTTAGGGGGTCATGAAGCTTTCTTT.

This clonotype occurred many times. In DNA, the CDR3 is TGTGCCAGCAGTAGGACAGTAACCTACGAGCAGTACTTC. It encodes CASSRTVTYEQYF. This sequence joins TRBV7-2 and TRBJ2-7; D is perhaps TRBD1 (6 bases). The CDR3 length is 13 residues. The V gene lost 6 bases and the J gene lost 2 bases, with 11 bases spanning the gap. Per germline, CDR1 SGHTA and CDR2 FQGNSA.

This clonotype was counted at least ten times. DNA for the CDR3: TGTGCCAGCAGTTTCGGGCTAAACAATGAGCAGTTCTTC. This codes for CASSFGLNNEQFF. This sequence joins TRBV27 and TRBJ2-1; D is uncertain. The V and J ends lost 3 bases and 5 bases respectively, with 8 bases between them. CDR1 is MNHEY and CDR2 is SMNVEV in the germline V gene (reference sequence). CDR3 size: 13 residues.

There are many counts of this clonotype. The chain employs TRBV2 and TRBJ2-1, with TRBD2 identical over 12 bases. The CDR3 is 15 amino acids. The ends lost 4 bases at V and 8 bases at J; junction bases unmatched: 6. CDR1 and CDR2 (germline): SNHLY, FYNNEI. The CDR3 DNA sequence: TGTGCCAGCAGTGCTACTAGCGGGAGGATCTATGAGCAGTTCTTC. Translating it yields CASSATSGRIYEQFF.

The V call is TRBV20-1, the J call TRBJ1-2; D is perhaps TRBD1 (6 bases). The germline CDR1 and CDR2 sequences are DFQATT and SNEGSKA (reference sequence). The CDR3 is 15 amino acids. Trimming cost V 3 bases and J 2 bases, with 16 bases left between them. CDR3 nucleotides: TGCAGTGCTAGGGGGGGGGGGGCGTCAAACTATGGCTACACCTTC. Its translation is CSARGGGASNYGYTF.

This clonotype was observed at least ten times. The rearrangement joins TRBV12-3 or TRBV12-4 to TRBJ2-2; TRBD2 might be the D (6 bases). V shed 5 bases and J shed 7 bases, with 29 bases lying between them. The CDR3 has 19 amino acids. CDR3 amino acids: CASSARDSRGPRLGGELFF. DNA for the CDR3: TGTGCCAGCAGTGCCCGGGACTCGAGAGGCCCGCGGCTGGGCGGGGAGCTGTTTTTT.

This chain uses TRBV27 with TRBJ1-5; no definite D call. Per the germline V gene, CDR1 is MNHEY and CDR2 is SMNVEV (reference sequence). V was clipped by 2 bases and J by 3 bases, with 11 bases between them. The CDR3 spans 15 residues. This CDR3 reads CASSLAPANNQPQHF. The CDR3 bases are TGTGCCAGCAGTTTAGCGCCAGCCAACAATCAGCCCCAGCATTTT.

The sample holds many counts of this clonotype. V gene TRBV11-3 combines with J gene TRBJ2-3; 9 bases line up with TRBD2. Germline V gives CDR1 SGHNT, CDR2 YENEEA. The CDR3 totals 14 residues. The V and J ends lost 7 bases and 3 bases, in that order; junction bases with no gene match: 5. Written as DNA, the CDR3 is TGTGCCAGCACCCGACTAGCGGCAACAGATACGCAGTATTTT. This codes for CASTRLAATDTQYF.

This clonotype was seen many times. CDR3 in DNA: TGTGCCTGGAGTTGGTTGTACAATGAGCAGTTCTTC. Translation: CAWSWLYNEQFF. The chain recombines TRBV30 with TRBJ2-1; D call uncertain. With 2 bases removed from V and 4 bases from J, the gap between germline ends came to 6 bases. CDR1 and CDR2 from the germline V gene are GTSNPN and SVGIG (reference sequence). The CDR3 sequence is 12 residues long. Variable domain in full (rest from reference TRBV30 and TRBJ2-1): SQTIHQWPATLVQPVGSPLSLECTVEGTSNPNLYWYRQAAGRGLQLLFYSVGIGQISSEVPQNLSASRPQDRQFILSSKKLLLSDSGFYLCAWSWLYNEQFFGPGTRLTVL.

The J gene is TRBJ1-5, the V gene TRBV4-1, with D maybe TRBD1 (6 bases). CDR3 length equals 15 residues. V was clipped by 3 bases and J by 6 bases, with 15 bases between them. Germline V gives CDR1 MGHRA, CDR2 YSYEKL. This CDR3 reads CASSHTTGLAQPQHF. CDR3 bases: TGCGCCAGCAGCCACACAACAGGGTTGGCTCAGCCCCAGCATTTT.

The sample holds many counts of this clonotype. V is TRBV28 and J is TRBJ2-7; a weak D match, TRBD2 (6 bases). Trimming pared 6 bases from V and 5 bases from J, leaving 17 bases between. The CDR3 totals 14 residues. The V gene's germline CDR1 is MDHEN and CDR2 SYDVKM. CDR3: CASSPFRGNHEQYF. In nucleotides, the CDR3 is TGTGCCAGCAGCCCCTTCCGGGGGAACCACGAGCAGTACTTC.

The chain is built from TRBV30 and TRBJ1-6, with D uncertain. CDR1 and CDR2 (germline): GTSNPN, SVGIG (reference sequence). Trimming took 3 bases from V and 0 from J, leaving 6 bases between them. The CDR3 is made up of 14 amino acids. The CDR3 region has the DNA TGTGCCTGGAGGGTGGTCTCCTATAATTCACCCCTCCACTTT. It specifies CAWRVVSYNSPLHF.

This clonotype was detected a few times. This chain links TRBV20-1 with TRBJ1-2, with a possible D match to TRBD1 (5 bases). Germline CDR1 reads DFQATT; CDR2 reads SNEGSKA (reference sequence). This CDR3 region has 19 residues. Trimming took 0 bases from V and 3 from J, leaving 26 bases between them. The CDR3 region is CSAREEHADNLKFDYGYTF. The CDR3 DNA is TGCAGTGCTAGAGAAGAGCACGCGGACAACCTAAAATTTGACTATGGCTACACCTTC.